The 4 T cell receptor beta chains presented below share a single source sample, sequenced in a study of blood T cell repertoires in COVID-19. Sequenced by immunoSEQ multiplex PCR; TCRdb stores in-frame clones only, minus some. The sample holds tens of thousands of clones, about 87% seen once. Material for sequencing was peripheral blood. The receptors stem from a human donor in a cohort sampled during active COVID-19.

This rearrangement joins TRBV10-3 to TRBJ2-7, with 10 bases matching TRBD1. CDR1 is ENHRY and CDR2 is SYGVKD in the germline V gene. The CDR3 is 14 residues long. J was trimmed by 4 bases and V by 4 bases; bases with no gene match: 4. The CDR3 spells CAISADRGLYEQYF. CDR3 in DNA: TGTGCCATCAGTGCCGACAGGGGGCTATACGAGCAGTACTTC.

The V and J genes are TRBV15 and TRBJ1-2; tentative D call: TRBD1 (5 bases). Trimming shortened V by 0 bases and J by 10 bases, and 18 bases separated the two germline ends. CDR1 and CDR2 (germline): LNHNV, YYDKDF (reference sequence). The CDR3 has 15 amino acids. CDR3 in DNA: TGTGCCACCAGCAGAGATAGCCTTGACAGTCGGGCCTACACCTTC. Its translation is CATSRDSLDSRAYTF.

In DNA form, the CDR3 reads TGTGCCAGCAGTTTAAGGGGTTACGAGCAGTACTTC. Its protein product is CASSLRGYEQYF. The chain carries TRBV28 and TRBJ2-7, with a possible D match to TRBD1 (5 bases). Trimming removed 2 bases at V and 4 bases at J, with 6 bases between. The germline gives CDR1 MDHEN, CDR2 SYDVKM. The CDR3 runs 12 residues.

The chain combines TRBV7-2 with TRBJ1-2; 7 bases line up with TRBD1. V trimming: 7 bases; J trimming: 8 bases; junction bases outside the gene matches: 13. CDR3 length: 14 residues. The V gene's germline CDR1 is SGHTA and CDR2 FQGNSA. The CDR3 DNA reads TGTGCCAGCACCTACGGGTTGGGACAGCAGGGCTACACCTTC. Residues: CASTYGLGQQGYTF. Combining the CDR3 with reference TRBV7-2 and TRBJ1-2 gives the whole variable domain GAGVSQSPSNKVTEKGKDVELRCDPISGHTALYWYRQSLGQGLEFLIYFQGNSAPDKSGLPSDRFSAERTGGSVSTLTIQRTQQEDSAVYLCASTYGLGQQGYTFGSGTRLTVV.